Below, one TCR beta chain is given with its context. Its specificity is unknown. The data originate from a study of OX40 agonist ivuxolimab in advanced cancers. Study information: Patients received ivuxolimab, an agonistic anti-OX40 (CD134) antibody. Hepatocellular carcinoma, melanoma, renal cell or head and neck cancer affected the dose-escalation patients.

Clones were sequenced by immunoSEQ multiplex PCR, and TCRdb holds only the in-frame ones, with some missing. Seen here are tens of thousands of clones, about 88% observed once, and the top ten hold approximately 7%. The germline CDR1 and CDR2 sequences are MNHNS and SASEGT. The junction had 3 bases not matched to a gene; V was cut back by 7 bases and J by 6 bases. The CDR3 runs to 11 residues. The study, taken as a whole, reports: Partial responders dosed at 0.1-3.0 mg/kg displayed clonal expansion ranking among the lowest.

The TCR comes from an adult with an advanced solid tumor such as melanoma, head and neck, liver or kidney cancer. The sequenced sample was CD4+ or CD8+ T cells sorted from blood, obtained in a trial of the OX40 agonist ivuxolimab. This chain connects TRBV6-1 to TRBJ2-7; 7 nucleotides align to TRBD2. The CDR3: CASTGGSEQYV. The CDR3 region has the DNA TGTGCCAGCACCGGGGGGAGCGAGCAGTACGTC.